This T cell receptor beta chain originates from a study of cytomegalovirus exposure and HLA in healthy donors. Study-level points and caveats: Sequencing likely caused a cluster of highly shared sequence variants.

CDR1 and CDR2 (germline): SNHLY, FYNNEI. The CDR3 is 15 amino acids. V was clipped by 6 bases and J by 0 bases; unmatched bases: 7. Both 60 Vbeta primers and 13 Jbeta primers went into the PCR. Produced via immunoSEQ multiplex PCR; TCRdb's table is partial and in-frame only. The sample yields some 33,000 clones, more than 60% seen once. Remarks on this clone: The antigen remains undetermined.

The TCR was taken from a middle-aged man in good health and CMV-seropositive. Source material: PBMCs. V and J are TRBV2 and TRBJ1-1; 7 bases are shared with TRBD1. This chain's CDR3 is CASRPNRGMNTEAFF. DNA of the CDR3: TGTGCCAGCAGACCTAACAGGGGCATGAACACTGAAGCTTTCTTT.